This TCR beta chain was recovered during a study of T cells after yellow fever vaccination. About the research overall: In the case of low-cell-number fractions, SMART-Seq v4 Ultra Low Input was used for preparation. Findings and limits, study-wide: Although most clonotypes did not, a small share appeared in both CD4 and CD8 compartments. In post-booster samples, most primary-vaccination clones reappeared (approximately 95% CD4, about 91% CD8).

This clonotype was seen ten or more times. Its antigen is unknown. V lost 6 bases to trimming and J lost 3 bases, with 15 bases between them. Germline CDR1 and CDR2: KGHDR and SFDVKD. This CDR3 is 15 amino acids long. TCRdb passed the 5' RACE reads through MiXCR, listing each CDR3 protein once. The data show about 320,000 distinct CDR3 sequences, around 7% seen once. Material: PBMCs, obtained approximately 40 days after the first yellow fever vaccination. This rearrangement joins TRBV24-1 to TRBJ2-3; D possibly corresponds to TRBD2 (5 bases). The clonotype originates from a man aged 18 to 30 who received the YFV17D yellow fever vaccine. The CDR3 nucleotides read TGTGCCACCAGTACCGCAAAGGGCGGGACAGATACGCAGTATTTT. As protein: CATSTAKGGTDTQYF.